This is a list of T cell receptor beta chains from one sample in a study of blood T cell repertoires in COVID-19. TCRdb keeps only in-frame clones here, not all; method: immunoSEQ multiplex PCR. The sample consists of roughly 250,000 clones, approximately 91% of them appearing once. Sequenced material: peripheral blood. The source of these receptors is a woman aged 25 to 39 with acute or convalescent COVID-19. CDR3s include the opening cysteine and the closing phenylalanine or tryptophan. A D gene is named only where the DNA matches it firmly.

j_gene | d_gene | v_gene | CDR3aa | CDR3nt
TRBJ2-7 | TRBD1 | TRBV6-5 | CASSYHGDRSSYEQYF | TGTGCCAGCAGTTACCATGGGGACAGAAGCTCCTACGAGCAGTACTTC
TRBJ1-5 | . | TRBV19 | CASSIEVGGGQHF | TGTGCCAGTAGTATAGAAGTCGGGGGGGGCCAGCATTTT
TRBJ2-7 | . | TRBV12-3/TRBV12-4 | CASSFVATRGQYF | TGTGCCAGCAGTTTTGTCGCGACCAGGGGGCAGTACTTC
TRBJ1-4 | . | TRBV4-1 | CASSMESLATNEKLFF | TGCGCCAGCAGCATGGAGTCCCTCGCAACTAATGAAAAACTGTTTTTT
TRBJ2-7 | . | TRBV7-5 | CARSKRQGGSYEQYF | TGTGCCAGAAGCAAGCGACAGGGTGGTTCCTACGAGCAGTACTTC
TRBJ2-1 | . | TRBV7-9 | CASSLAGNSYNEQFF | TGTGCCAGCAGCTTAGCCGGGAACTCCTACAATGAGCAGTTCTTC
TRBJ1-1 | . | TRBV5-6 | CASSLNRRNTEAFF | TGTGCCAGCAGCTTGAACAGGCGGAACACTGAAGCTTTCTTT
TRBJ2-7 | TRBD2 | TRBV5-4 | CASSEGLALDEQYF | TGTGCCAGCAGCGAGGGACTAGCGCTCGACGAGCAGTACTTC
TRBJ1-6 | TRBD1 | TRBV27 | CASSRTGGSVVLHF | TGTGCCAGCAGCAGGACAGGGGGAAGTGTGGTCCTCCACTTT
TRBJ2-7 | TRBD2 | TRBV3-1/TRBV3-2 | CASSRGTSGNSYEQYF | TGTGCCAGCAGCCGAGGGACTAGCGGGAACTCCTACGAGCAGTACTTC
TRBJ2-3 | . | TRBV5-1 | CASSLDQSTDTQYF | TGCGCCAGCAGCTTGGATCAGAGCACAGATACGCAGTATTTT